The 22 T cell receptor beta chains below were found in one sample sequenced in a study of blood T cells in healthy people across ages. Then a second PCR, running roughly 7 to 11 cycles, was carried out with a sample-barcoded 5' primer and a J-beta primer mix. TCRdb called the 5' RACE reads again in MiXCR, with one record for every CDR3 protein. The profile shows about 670,000 distinct CDR3 sequences, about 50% of them singletons. Material: blood. The origin of the receptors is a woman aged 80 or over in good health.

The sample holds a few counts of this clonotype. V gene TRBV6-6 combines with J gene TRBJ1-4; TRBD1 agrees at 9 bases. Germline V gene lookup returns CDR1 MNHNY and CDR2 SVGAGI (reference sequence). V gave up 7 bases and J gave up 7 bases; unmatched junction bases: 10. The CDR3 consists of 15 residues. The DNA of the CDR3 is TGTGCCAGCACCTACAGGGGGCGGGGAGGTGAAAAACTGTTTTTT. Translated: CASTYRGRGGEKLFF.

The chain links TRBV20-1 to TRBJ1-2, with D possibly TRBD1 on 5 matching bases. The CDR3 length is 14 residues. V lost 5 bases and J lost 3, with 16 bases in between. The germline V gene encodes CDR1 DFQATT and CDR2 SNEGSKA (reference sequence). CDR3 protein: CSAAPGLAHYGYTF. The CDR3 DNA follows: TGCAGTGCTGCCCCGGGACTGGCCCACTATGGCTACACCTTC.

V gene TRBV12-3 or TRBV12-4 combines with J gene TRBJ1-5; D perhaps matches TRBD1 (5 bases). The germline V and J ends were trimmed by 9 bases and 3 bases, with 15 bases remaining between them. The CDR3 contains 14 residues. In nucleotides, the CDR3 is TGTGCCAGTGGCTGGGACGCCTACAATCAGCCCCAGCATTTT. Translation gives CASGWDAYNQPQHF.

The chain joins TRBV2 to TRBJ2-3; D gene ambiguous. CDR3 length: 16 amino acids. Germline V CDR1 and CDR2: SNHLY, FYNNEI. V lost 6 bases, J lost 2 bases, and 18 bases lay in between. CDR3 bases: TGTGCCAGCAGCCTAGTGCGGCTAACCTACACAGATACGCAGTATTTT. This encodes CASSLVRLTYTDTQYF.

This clonotype was seen only once. The chain couples TRBV5-1 to TRBJ2-7; possible D gene TRBD1, 6 bases. The length of the CDR3 is 15 residues. Germline CDR1 reads SGHRS; CDR2 reads YFSETQ. V lost 3 bases and J 1 base, leaving 14 bases between the germline ends. CDR3 residues: CASSSGQGLSYEQYF. CDR3 bases: TGCGCCAGCAGCTCCGGCCAGGGGTTGTCCTACGAGCAGTACTTC.

In this sample, this clonotype turned up many times. In DNA form, the CDR3 reads TGTGCCAGCAGCGTGATTAGCGGGAGGACTCCTGGGGCCAACGTCCTGACTTTC. This gives the protein CASSVISGRTPGANVLTF. The chain is built from TRBV7-2 and TRBJ2-6, with 10 bases aligning to TRBD2. Germline trimming cut 5 bases from V and 2 bases from J; bases unmatched to any gene: 9. CDR3 length: 18 residues. Per germline, CDR1 SGHTA and CDR2 FQGNSA. The entire variable domain, with the rest obtained from reference TRBV7-2 and TRBJ2-6, is as follows: GAGVSQSPSNKVTEKGKDVELRCDPISGHTALYWYRQSLGQGLEFLIYFQGNSAPDKSGLPSDRFSAERTGGSVSTLTIQRTQQEDSAVYLCASSVISGRTPGANVLTFGAGSRLTVL.

V usage is TRBV12-3 or TRBV12-4 and J usage is TRBJ2-2; 12 positions match TRBD2. The CDR3 extends over 15 amino acids. The V segment lost 6 bases and the J segment 4 bases; nucleotides outside the gene matches: 3. The CDR3 sequence is CASSTSGRFTGELFF. The CDR3 DNA reads as TGTGCCAGCAGCACTAGCGGGAGGTTCACCGGGGAGCTGTTTTTT.

The chain recombines TRBV12-3 or TRBV12-4 with TRBJ2-3; perhaps TRBD1 as D (5 bases). V dropped 3 bases and J dropped 0 bases, with 13 bases sitting between them. The CDR3 is made up of 16 amino acids. CDR3 bases: TGTGCCAGCAGTTTGAAAGGTACAGGAAGCACAGATACGCAGTATTTT. Translated, it gives CASSLKGTGSTDTQYF.

The chain carries TRBV25-1 and TRBJ2-7; D may be TRBD2 (6 bases). The CDR3 extends over 13 amino acids. From germline, CDR1 is MGHDK and CDR2 SYGVNS. Between the trimmed V and J ends, which lost 6 bases and 2 bases, there was a span of 11 bases. This CDR3 is CASRGTQTYEQYF. As DNA, the CDR3 is TGTGCCAGCAGGGGGACTCAGACCTACGAGCAGTACTTC.

This rearrangement joins TRBV20-1 to TRBJ1-5, with TRBD1 matching over 9 bases. The CDR3 consists of 18 residues. Per germline, CDR1 DFQATT and CDR2 SNEGSKA (reference sequence). V shed 6 bases and J 2 bases; nucleotides not matched to a gene: 17. Here the CDR3 reads CSANTGQGFCDRNQPQHF. DNA of the CDR3: TGCAGTGCCAACACAGGACAGGGGTTCTGTGATCGCAATCAGCCCCAGCATTTT.

This rearrangement joins TRBV5-1 to TRBJ1-4, with D hard to call. The CDR3 runs 14 residues. CDR1 is SGHRS and CDR2 is YFSETQ in the germline V gene. Trimming shortened V by 4 bases and J by 6 bases, and 13 bases separated the two germline ends. The CDR3 bases are TGCGCCAGCAGCCTGAGGACGTCGGATGAAAAACTGTTTTTT. Translated: CASSLRTSDEKLFF.

This clonotype was counted between two and nine times. This chain joins TRBV18 and TRBJ1-1; tentative D call: TRBD1 (5 bases). Germline V lookup: CDR1 KGHSH, CDR2 LQKENI. Trimming left V 6 bases short and J 8 bases short, with 19 bases between. The CDR3 covers 14 residues. CDR3 region: CASSLGRSSEEAFF. CDR3 bases: TGTGCCAGCTCTCTGGGACGGTCTTCGGAGGAAGCTTTCTTT.

The sample holds many counts of this clonotype. V usage is TRBV5-1 and J usage is TRBJ1-6; D unresolved. The length of the CDR3 is 16 residues. The V end was cut by 0 bases, the J end by 0 bases, with 7 bases between. Germline V gene data show CDR1 as SGHRS and CDR2 as YFSETQ. Here the CDR3 reads CASSLGLSSYNSPLHF. The CDR3 nucleotides read TGCGCCAGCAGCTTGGGGCTGAGCTCCTATAATTCACCCCTCCACTTT.

The gene calls are TRBV5-1 and TRBJ2-3, with 7 bases fitting TRBD2. This CDR3 contains 14 residues. Trimming took 0 bases from V and 5 from J; bases not matched to a gene: 3. Germline CDR1 SGHRS, CDR2 YFSETQ. In DNA form, the CDR3 reads TGCGCCAGCAGCTTGGGCGGGGAGGGAGATACGCAGTATTTT. Translated, it gives CASSLGGEGDTQYF.

Many counts were recorded for this clonotype. The V and J genes are TRBV6-5 and TRBJ1-4, with 9 bases fitting TRBD1. The CDR3 contains 15 residues. The V segment lost 5 bases and the J segment 4 bases; nucleotides outside the gene matches: 5. Germline V gene data show CDR1 as MNHEY and CDR2 as SVGAGI. The CDR3, as DNA: TGTGCCAGCAGTCGGGACAGGGACCATAATGAAAAACTGTTTTTT. It codes for CASSRDRDHNEKLFF.

For this clonotype: This sequence may be a read error, since a much larger clone differs from it by one base. This sequence joins TRBV6-5 and TRBJ1-1; D is possibly TRBD1 (5 bases). Germline V CDR1 and CDR2: MNHEY, SVGAGI. Trimming took 4 bases from V and 0 from J, leaving 9 bases between them. The CDR3 totals 14 residues. The CDR3 region has the DNA TGTGCCAGCAGTTTTGGGACGGTGAACACTGAAGCTTTCTTT. As protein: CASSFGTVNTEAFF.

The rearrangement uses TRBV10-3 and TRBJ2-3; maybe TRBD2 (6 bases). The germline V gene has CDR1 ENHRY and CDR2 SYGVKD. Trimming stripped 3 bases from V and 2 bases from J, with 15 bases between. The CDR3 is 16 amino acids. The CDR3 nucleotides read TGTGCCATCAGTGAAACATCAGGACTACTCACAGATACGCAGTATTTT. It is translated as CAISETSGLLTDTQYF.

This clonotype has only a few counts. The V and J genes are TRBV6-6 and TRBJ2-3; 12 bases line up with TRBD2. Unmatched junction bases numbered 3, after V lost 5 bases and J lost 0 bases. Germline V gene sequence: CDR1 MNHNY, CDR2 SVGAGI (reference sequence). This CDR3 spans 16 amino acids. CDR3 residues: CASSRGTSGSTDTQYF. In nucleotides, the CDR3 is TGTGCCAGCAGTAGGGGGACTAGCGGGAGCACAGATACGCAGTATTTT.

V gene TRBV27 combines with J gene TRBJ2-1; 10 bases line up with TRBD2. This CDR3 has 20 residues. The J segment lost 10 bases and the V segment lost 5 bases, leaving 26 bases of the junction unmatched. In germline, CDR1 is MNHEY, CDR2 SMNVEV (reference sequence). The CDR3 is CASSPKLAGTLKPLSREQFF. CDR3 coding DNA: TGTGCCAGCAGTCCTAAACTAGCGGGAACACTAAAGCCTCTGTCTCGGGAGCAGTTCTTC.

This clonotype was detected only a few times. The chain couples TRBV6-6 to TRBJ1-2, with D unresolved. The CDR3 runs 13 residues. The germline gives CDR1 MNHNY, CDR2 SVGAGI (reference sequence). V lost 6 bases and J lost 4, with 12 bases in between. Here the CDR3 DNA reads TGTGCCAGCAGCAATCCTGCCCCCTATGGCTACACCTTC. Protein product: CASSNPAPYGYTF.

This clonotype has ten or more counts. The chain employs TRBV2 and TRBJ2-1; TRBD1 might be the D (5 bases). The CDR3 has 13 amino acids. V dropped 2 bases and J dropped 15 bases, with 17 bases sitting between them. CDR1 SNHLY and CDR2 FYNNEI come from the germline V gene. The CDR3 protein is CASSETASRTLFF. The CDR3 nucleotides read TGTGCCAGCAGTGAAACGGCTTCCCGGACACTGTTCTTC.

V is TRBV24-1 and J is TRBJ1-5; D ambiguous. Per the germline V gene, CDR1 is KGHDR and CDR2 is SFDVKD. The CDR3 length is 13 residues. V gave up 6 bases and J gave up 5 bases, with 10 bases separating them. The CDR3 DNA reads TGTGCCACCAGTTTAGGAGGCTATCAGCCCCAGCATTTT. Residues: CATSLGGYQPQHF.